These 18 T cell receptor beta chains were sequenced from one sample in a study of CD8+ T cells in alopecia areata. The sorting of pooled cutaneous lymph node cells relied on CD4, CD8alpha, NKG2D, NKG2ACE and other markers. The sequencing template was cDNA reverse transcribed from extracted RNA. Produced via immunoSEQ multiplex PCR; TCRdb's table is partial and in-frame only. This sample carries over 15,000 clones, none of them present only once. Sequencing input: CD8+ T cells sorted from a lymph node. The receptors stem from a C3H/HeJ mouse with alopecia areata. MHC haplotype of the mouse line: H2-k.

Concerning this clone: Mouse germline and gene names are used. The read terminates 4 residues before the CDR3 end, so the remaining end is supplied by the germline J gene. The rearrangement uses TRBV19 and TRBJ2-4; 9 bases line up with TRBD1. The ends lost 0 bases at V and 2 bases at J; junction bases unmatched: 7. The CDR3 loop spans 17 amino acids. CDR1 and CDR2 (germline): FNHDT, SITEND (reference sequence). The CDR3 protein is CASSIVRDRVDQNTLYF. Partial CDR3 DNA: TGTGCCAGCAGTATAGTCCGGGACAGGGTAGATCAAAAC.

This clone has at least ten counts. Germline and genes here are mouse. The read terminates 4 residues before the CDR3 end, so the remaining end is supplied by the germline J gene. V usage is TRBV13-2 and J usage is TRBJ2-7, with 10 bases fitting TRBD2. The CDR3 has 14 residues. Germline V gene sequence: CDR1 NNHNN, CDR2 SYGAGS (reference sequence). The part of the CDR3 DNA that was read is TGTGCCAGCGGTGATGCAGACTGGGGGGAT. Translated, it gives CASGDADWGD. The whole CDR3 is CASGDADWGDEQYF.

This clone was observed at least ten times. Gene names denote mouse genes. The CDR3 is cut off 4 residues early in the read; its end comes from the germline J gene. The chain links TRBV13-3 to TRBJ2-4; 7 bases line up with TRBD1. CDR3 length: 15 amino acids. V shed 3 bases, J shed 2 bases, and the junction held 6 bases outside the gene matches. CDR1 is NNHDY, CDR2 SYVADS, per germline. CDR3 residues: CASSVPQGDQNTLYF. The part of the CDR3 DNA that was read is TGTGCCAGCAGTGTCCCTCAGGGGGATCAAAAC. Full variable domain (outside the CDR3, taken from reference TRBV13-3 and TRBJ2-4): EAAVTQSPRSKVAVTGGKVTLSCHQTNNHDYMYWYRQDTGHGLRLIHYSYVADSTEKGDIPDGYKASRPSQENFSLILELASLSQTAVYFCASSVPQGDQNTLYFGAGTRLSVL.

This clone occurred a few times. The gene names given are mouse names. The read falls 4 residues short of the CDR3 end, and the missing part is taken from the germline J gene. The rearrangement joins TRBV19 to TRBJ2-1, with 11 positions matching TRBD2. From germline, CDR1 is FNHDT and CDR2 SITEND (reference sequence). The CDR3 extends over 15 amino acids. V shed 5 bases and J 2 bases; nucleotides not matched to a gene: 3. CDR3 bases read: TGTGCCAGCAGCGCGGGACTGGGGGACTATGCT. This translates into CASSAGLGDYA. The CDR3 in its entirety is CASSAGLGDYAEQFF.

This clone occurred many times. Germline and genes: mouse. Coverage ceases 4 residues before the CDR3 finishes, and the germline J gene fills in the end. J is TRBJ2-7 and V is TRBV13-3; no reliable D call. The germline V and J ends were trimmed by 3 bases and 2 bases, with 6 bases remaining between them. Germline assignment: CDR1 NNHDY and CDR2 SYVADS. The CDR3 contains 12 residues. The DNA read from the CDR3 is TGTGCCAGCAGTGGACTTCCCTAT. Translation gives CASSGLPY. In full, the CDR3 reads CASSGLPYEQYF.

This clone was seen many times. The genes and germline here are from mouse. The sequence runs out 4 residues before the end of the CDR3; the remainder is reconstructed from the germline J gene. V usage is TRBV20 and J usage is TRBJ2-5; the D gene is possibly TRBD2 (6 bases). CDR1 and CDR2 (germline): GFQATS, STVNSAI. CDR3 length: 14 amino acids. The CDR3 sequence is CGARDGGGRDTQYF. The CDR3 DNA, read in part, is TGTGGTGCTAGGGATGGCGGGGGGAGAGAC. Full variable domain (remainder filled in from reference TRBV20 and TRBJ2-5): GALVYQYPRRTICKSGTSMRMECQAVGFQATSVAWYRQSPQKTFELIALSTVNSAIKYEQNFTQEKFPISHPNLSFSSMTVLNAYLEDRGLYLCGARDGGGRDTQYFGPGTRLLVL.

For this clone: Gene names and germline refer to mouse. The read finishes 4 residues shy of the CDR3 end, and the germline J gene is used to complete it. J is TRBJ2-3 and V is TRBV13-2, with 9 bases fitting TRBD2. The junction had 5 bases not matched to a gene; V was cut back by 3 bases and J by 0 bases. The CDR3 totals 16 residues. Germline loops: CDR1 NNHNN, CDR2 SYGAGS (reference sequence). The DNA read from the CDR3 is TGTGCCAGCGGTGCTGGGGGGGGTGCTAGTGCAGAA. This gives the protein CASGAGGGASAE. The whole CDR3 region reads CASGAGGGASAETLYF.

Concerning this clone itself: Genes and germline are mouse. The observed sequence ends 4 residues before the CDR3 terminus, with the missing tail filled in from the germline J gene. The chain joins TRBV13-3 to TRBJ2-1, with TRBD1 matching over 10 bases. Germline V gives CDR1 NNHDY, CDR2 SYVADS. The CDR3 consists of 14 residues. CDR3 bases read: TGTGCCAGCAGTGGAGACAGGGGGCAGGCT. Its translation is CASSGDRGQA. In full, the CDR3 reads CASSGDRGQAEQFF.

On this clone itself: Gene names are mouse gene names. The read halts 4 residues ahead of the CDR3 end, with the missing end drawn from the germline J gene. This sequence joins TRBV14 and TRBJ2-1; 9 positions match TRBD2. The CDR3 runs 15 residues. Trimming took 4 bases from V and 1 from J; bases not matched to a gene: 3. Germline assignment: CDR1 SGHDT and CDR2 FRDEAV. Incomplete CDR3 DNA: TGTGCCAGCAGTCCCGACTGGGGGAACTATGCT. Amino acid sequence: CASSPDWGNYA. The whole CDR3 protein is CASSPDWGNYAEQFF.

This clone was seen many times. Genes and germline are mouse. The read terminates 4 residues ahead of where the CDR3 ends, so the germline J gene completes it. V usage is TRBV17 and J usage is TRBJ1-2, with D possibly matching TRBD1 (6 bases). From germline, CDR1 is MNHDT and CDR2 YYDKIL. The CDR3 extends over 14 amino acids. This CDR3 reads CASSRDRGRSDYTF. The sequenced part of the CDR3 DNA is TGTGCTAGCAGTAGAGACAGGGGAAGGTCC. The variable domain in full, with the rest retrieved from reference TRBV17 and TRBJ1-2, is DTTVKQNPRYKLARVGKPVNLICSQTMNHDTMYWYQKKPNQAPKLLLFYYDKILNREADTFEKFQSSRPNNSFCSLYIGSAGLEYSAMYLCASSRDRGRSDYTFGSGTRLLVI.

In the case of this clone: Genes here carry mouse names. Sequencing ends 4 residues short of the CDR3 end; the germline J gene provides the rest. The V and J genes are TRBV19 and TRBJ2-1; the match to TRBD2 covers 12 bases. This CDR3 has 16 amino acids. V lost 5 bases to trimming and J lost 2 bases; unmatched junction nucleotides: 5. CDR1 and CDR2 (germline): FNHDT, SITEND (reference sequence). The sequenced CDR3 bases are TGTGCCAGCAGCCGACTGGGGGGGCTGGACTATGCT. Its protein product is CASSRLGGLDYA. The CDR3 in its entirety is CASSRLGGLDYAEQFF.

This clone was picked up a small number of times. Gene names follow the mouse nomenclature. The read gets to within 4 residues of the CDR3 end, and the germline J gene fills in the rest. The sample contains more than one DNA sequence encoding this CDR3. This rearrangement joins TRBV13-3 to TRBJ2-5, with TRBD2 matching 8 bases. V was clipped by 0 bases and J by 3 bases; unmatched bases: 3. The germline gives CDR1 NNHDY, CDR2 SYVADS. There are 15 residues in the CDR3. CDR3 DNA, as far as it was read: TGTGCCAGCAGTGATGTTGGGGGGGGTCAAGAC. Encoded protein: CASSDVGGGQD. The entire CDR3 reads CASSDVGGGQDTQYF.

The sample holds many counts of this clone. Mouse germline and gene names are used. Read sequence stops 4 residues before the CDR3 end, and the germline J gene provides the missing end. V gene TRBV16 combines with J gene TRBJ2-5; D gene unclear. This CDR3 region has 12 residues. From germline, CDR1 is SGHSA and CDR2 FRNQAP. The DNA read from the CDR3 is TGTGCAAGCAGCTTAGATTTGGAC. Its translation is CASSLDLD. In full, the CDR3 is CASSLDLDTQYF.

This clone showed up just a few times. The listed genes are named as in mouse. The CDR3 bases that were read are TGTGCCAGCAGTTTCAAATCTAACTATGCT. This sequence encodes CASSFKSNYA. The CDR3 in full is CASSFKSNYAEQFF. This chain joins TRBV19 and TRBJ2-1; D is uncertain. The read comes to an end 4 residues before the CDR3 does, leaving the germline J gene to fill in the end. Trimming pared 4 bases from V and 0 bases from J, leaving 8 bases between. CDR1 is FNHDT, CDR2 SITEND, per germline (reference sequence). The CDR3 loop spans 14 amino acids.

By share of the sample, this clone is medium-sized (0.01 to 0.1%). The listed genes are named as in mouse. The CDR3 end lies 4 residues beyond the end of the read and is filled in from the germline J gene. The rearrangement uses TRBV13-3 and TRBJ2-3; 10 bases agree with TRBD2. Germline CDR1 NNHDY, CDR2 SYVADS. The J segment lost 3 bases and the V segment lost 3 bases, leaving 1 base of the junction unmatched. The CDR3 length is 14 residues. CDR3 DNA (partial): TGTGCCAGCAGTGCGGGACTGGGGGCAGAA. Protein: CASSAGLGAE. The entire CDR3 reads CASSAGLGAETLYF.

This clone was seen many times. Genes and germline come from the mouse. The sequence runs out 4 residues before the end of the CDR3; the remainder is reconstructed from the germline J gene. V usage is TRBV19 and J usage is TRBJ2-1; D is possibly TRBD1 (6 bases). V was shortened by 4 bases and J by 4 bases, with 6 bases between the two germline ends. The CDR3 spans 12 residues. Germline CDR1 is FNHDT and CDR2 is SITEND (reference sequence). The CDR3 region is CASSQGYAEQFF. The sequenced part of the CDR3 DNA is TGTGCCAGCAGTCAGGGGTATGCT. Complete variable domain (other parts from reference TRBV19 and TRBJ2-1): GGIITQTPKFLIGQEGQKLTLKCQQNFNHDTMYWYRQDSGKGLRLIYYSITENDLQKGDLSEGYDASREKKSSFSLTVTSAQKNEMAVFLCASSQGYAEQFFGPGTRLTVL.

This clone was counted ten times or more. Germline and genes: mouse. The read terminates 4 residues before the CDR3 end, so the remaining end is supplied by the germline J gene. The chain combines TRBV13-3 with TRBJ2-7; possible D gene TRBD1, 6 bases. Germline-derived CDR1 and CDR2 are NNHDY and SYVADS. The CDR3 has 14 residues. The CDR3: CASSDQGQKYEQYF. The part of the CDR3 DNA that was read is TGTGCCAGCAGTGATCAGGGACAAAAATAT.

Ten or more counts support this clone. Gene names follow the mouse nomenclature. The missing CDR3 end, 4 residues past where the read stops, is filled in from the germline J gene. V is TRBV13-3 and J is TRBJ2-7, with 9 bases aligning to TRBD1. Germline assignment: CDR1 NNHDY and CDR2 SYVADS. CDR3 length: 12 residues. The part of the CDR3 DNA that was read is TGTGCCACCGGGACAGGGAAGAAT. It translates to CATGTGKN. From start to end, the CDR3 is CATGTGKNEQYF.